This T cell receptor (beta chain) was identified in a study of cytomegalovirus exposure and HLA in healthy donors. As to this clone: Its matching antigen is unknown.

Study-level findings and limits: Most TCR beta V segments were productive about 87% or about 30% of the time in an earlier analysis. TCR beta chain V- and J-gene trimming was linked, in a later analysis, to a missense variant in DCLRE1C.

The length of the CDR3 is 14 residues. The V and J ends lost 0 bases and 3 bases respectively, with 6 bases between them. Germline assignment: CDR1 SGDLS and CDR2 YYNGEE. In the PCR, 60 Vbeta and 13 Jbeta primers were used. Sequenced by immunoSEQ multiplex PCR; TCRdb stores in-frame clones only, minus some. Here the sample spans under 150,000 clones, roughly 85% being singletons. Sequencing used PBMCs. The rearrangement joins TRBV9 to TRBJ2-2; D gene ambiguous. This TCR was recovered from a woman between 25 and 40 years old in good health and CMV-seronegative. CDR3 nucleotides: TGTGCCAGCAGCGTAGACAGTTACACCGGGGAGCTGTTTTTT. Its translation: CASSVDSYTGELFF.